The present TCR beta chain was sequenced within a study of blood T cells in healthy people across ages (dated by TCRdb to about 2015). Describing the broader study: In model experiments, template switching captured roughly one uniquely barcoded TCR beta cDNA molecule for every two T cells. Age-related changes in TCR beta repertoire diversity were measured in the study by deep sequencing normalized with unique cDNA molecular identifiers. Two additional independent replicas of 1 million unique cDNA reads from the same blood draw were analyzed for two donors (one aged 18 to 30 and one aged 80 or older). The donors were split into four age groups: young (average around 15 years), middle-aged (39), aged (more than 60) and long-lived (roughly 88). To avoid experimental bias, donors of different ages were spread randomly across the sequencing lanes. Findings and caveats that apply to the study as a whole: Donor CMV infection status was unknown, potentially confounding age-related changes in expanded clonotypes. Compared with the aged group, the long-lived group had more naive CD4+ T cells, fewer expanded clones and increased TCR diversity, suggesting age selection. Estimates of total diversity from one million sequenced T cells were regarded as lower bounds and underestimates. A strong correlation was found between observed TCR beta diversity and the percentage of naive T cells measured by flow cytometry. As age increased, observed TCR beta diversity per million T cells dropped in a roughly linear way, and a significant reduction was already evident by age about 40. Conclusive comparison of naive and antigen-experienced compartments was prevented by the profiling of bulk unsorted PBMCs.

Receptor libraries were prepared by 5' RACE. The sample was run on an Illumina HiSeq 2500. A second PCR of about 6 to 12 cycles was run with a J-beta primer mix and a sample-barcoded 5' primer. A unique molecular identifier was introduced onto each TCR beta cDNA molecule by a template-switch 5' adaptor carrying 12 random nucleotides. At least 3 million CDR3-containing paired-end reads were obtained from each sample. The Mint cDNA synthesis kit, primed by a TRBC-specific oligonucleotide, was used to synthesize first-strand cDNA from all RNA. Following uracil-DNA glycosylase treatment, all cDNA underwent a first 18-cycle PCR with the universal primers M1SS and BC2_uni_R. The paper's data handling went like this. Normalization of each sample was performed by random selection of 1 million high-quality reads, each carrying a distinct molecular identifier. Instead of being binned into consensus sequences, reads with shared molecular identifiers were discarded. MiTCR, with a Q25 quality threshold and the strictest error-elimination algorithm, was used for CDR3 identification, clonotype clustering and error correction. A nonparametric unseen species model with Euler transformation was used to estimate a lower bound on total TCR beta diversity. In TCRdb, the public reads were trimmed at Q25 with fastp and aligned with MiXCR, with productive beta chains retained. Each CDR3 protein appears once, grouped with its most common genes and DNA. The V and J calls follow TCRdb's processing rather than the paper's. The sample table records around 1,100,000 distinct CDR3 sequences; 35% to 45% of these occur just once. The ten largest clones add up to roughly 13% of the sample.

As concerns this clonotype: Its antigen remains undetermined. Base qualities are not recorded, but no much larger clone differs from it by a single base.

The germline V gene specifies SGDLS as CDR1 and YYNGEE as CDR2. V is cut by 2 bases and J by 5 bases, and the space between the germline ends is 14 bases. The CDR3 has 15 amino acids, counting the end cysteine and phenylalanine. The retained sequence is limited to the CDR3, 45 bases, with the frame set at the first base. The 35 to 40 donors, aged about 6 to 100 years, were systemically healthy Caucasian individuals from Russia. Approximately 9.3 milliliters of peripheral blood were drawn from each donor into EDTA-treated Vacutainer tubes. Ficoll-Paque density-gradient centrifugation was used to isolate PBMCs, with at least 6 million obtained per sample. Trizol reagent was used to extract total RNA from the PBMCs, yielding at least 5.5 micrograms per sample. For every donor, an aliquot of PBMCs went through flow cytometry to measure the percentages of naive CD45RAhigh/CD27high T cells.

The clonotype was recovered from a man between 18 and 35 years old in good health. The sample taken for sequencing was blood. The sequence links TRBV9 to TRBJ2-1; tentative D gene TRBD1, with 6 bases matching. The base sequence is TGTGCCAGCAGCGTCAGGGGACACTCAAACAATGAGCAGTTCTTC. Its protein reads: CASSVRGHSNNEQFF.